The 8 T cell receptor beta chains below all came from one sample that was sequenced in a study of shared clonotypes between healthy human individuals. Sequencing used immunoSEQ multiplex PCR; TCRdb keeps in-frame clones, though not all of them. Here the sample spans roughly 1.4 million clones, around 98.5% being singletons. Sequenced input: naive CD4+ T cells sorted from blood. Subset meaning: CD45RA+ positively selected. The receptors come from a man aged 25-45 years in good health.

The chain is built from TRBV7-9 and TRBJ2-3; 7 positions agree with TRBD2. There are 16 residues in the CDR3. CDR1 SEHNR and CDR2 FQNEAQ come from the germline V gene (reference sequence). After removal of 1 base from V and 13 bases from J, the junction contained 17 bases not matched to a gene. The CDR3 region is CASSLEGWTSGKREYF. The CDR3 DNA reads TGTGCCAGCAGCTTAGAAGGTTGGACTAGTGGAAAACGGGAGTATTTT.

CDR3 sequence (DNA): TGTGCCAGCAGCCTCGGGGTAGCGGGATCCTCCCCCTACGAGCAGTACTTC. Amino acid sequence: CASSLGVAGSSPYEQYF. The chain couples TRBV13 to TRBJ2-7; 8 nucleotides agree with TRBD2. The trim removed 5 bases at V and 2 bases at J, leaving 14 bases unmatched. This CDR3 has 17 amino acids. Germline V gene data show CDR1 as PRHDT and CDR2 as FYEKMQ (reference sequence). Combining the CDR3 with reference TRBV13 and TRBJ2-7 gives the whole variable domain AAGVIQSPRHLIKEKRETATLKCYPIPRHDTVYWYQQGPGQDPQFLISFYEKMQSDKGSIPDRFSAQQFSDYHSELNMSSLELGDSALYFCASSLGVAGSSPYEQYFGPGTRLTVT.

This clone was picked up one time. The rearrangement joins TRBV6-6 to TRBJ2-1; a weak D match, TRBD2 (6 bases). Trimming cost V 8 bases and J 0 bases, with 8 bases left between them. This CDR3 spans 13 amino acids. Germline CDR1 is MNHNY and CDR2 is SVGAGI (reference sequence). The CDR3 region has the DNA TGTGCCAGCGGGGGGAGCTCCTACAATGAGCAGTTCTTC. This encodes CASGGSSYNEQFF.

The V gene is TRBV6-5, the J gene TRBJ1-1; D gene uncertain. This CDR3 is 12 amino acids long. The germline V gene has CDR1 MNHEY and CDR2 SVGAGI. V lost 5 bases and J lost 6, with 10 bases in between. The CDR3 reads CASSSTKAEAFF. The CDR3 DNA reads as TGTGCCAGCAGTAGTACAAAGGCTGAAGCTTTCTTT.

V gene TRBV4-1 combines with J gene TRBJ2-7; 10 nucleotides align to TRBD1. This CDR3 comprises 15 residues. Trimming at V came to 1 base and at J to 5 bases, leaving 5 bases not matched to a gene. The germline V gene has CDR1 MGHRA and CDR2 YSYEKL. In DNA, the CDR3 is TGCGCCAGCAGCCAAGCCGGACAGGGGGGTCACGAGCAGTACTTC. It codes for CASSQAGQGGHEQYF.

The CDR3 reads CASGLRPTDTQYF. The CDR3 DNA follows: TGTGCCAGCGGATTGCGGCCCACAGATACGCAGTATTTT. The chain couples TRBV11-3 to TRBJ2-3; D uncertain. The V end lost 8 bases, the J end lost 2 bases, and 11 bases lay between the germline ends. CDR3 size: 13 residues. The germline gives CDR1 SGHNT, CDR2 YENEEA.

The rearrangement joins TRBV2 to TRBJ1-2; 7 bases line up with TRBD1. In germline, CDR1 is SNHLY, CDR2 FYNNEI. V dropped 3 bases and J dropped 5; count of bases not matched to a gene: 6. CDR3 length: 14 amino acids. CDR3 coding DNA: TGTGCCAGCAGTGACCCTGACAGGGCTTATGGCTACACCTTC. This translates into CASSDPDRAYGYTF.

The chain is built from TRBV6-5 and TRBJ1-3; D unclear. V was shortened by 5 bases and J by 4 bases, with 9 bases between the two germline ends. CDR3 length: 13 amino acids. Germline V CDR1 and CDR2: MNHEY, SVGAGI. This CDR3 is CASSENRGNTIYF. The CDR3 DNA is TGTGCCAGCAGTGAAAACAGAGGAAACACCATATATTTT.